This T cell receptor (beta chain) is from a study of glioma-infiltrating T cells after dendritic cell vaccination. Overall study: Patients had newly diagnosed or recurrent glioblastoma and received dendritic cell vaccines. Between the early 2000s and the early 2010s, patients got autologous tumor lysate-pulsed dendritic cell vaccines.

This clone has only one observation. Germline lookup yields CDR1 MNHEY and CDR2 SMNVEV (reference sequence). The J segment lost 4 bases and the V segment lost 1 base, leaving 12 bases of the junction unmatched. This CDR3 comprises 17 residues. Sample time point: after dendritic cell vaccination, including at tumor progression/relapse. Up to about 2 ug genomic DNA was used for TCRB CDR3 amplification. The primer mix had 60 V beta and 13 J beta primers. Clones were sequenced by immunoSEQ multiplex PCR, and TCRdb holds only the in-frame ones, with some missing. This sample has about 65,000 clones, with around nine tenths found just once.

Sequences were derived from blood, sampled after dendritic cell vaccination. This chain joins TRBV27 and TRBJ2-7; TRBD1 aligns across 8 bases. This TCR came from a human donor with glioblastoma. CDR3 coding DNA: TGTGCCAGCAGTTTATTTAGGAGGTCAGGGGGCTATTACGAGCAGTACTTC. Its protein product is CASSLFRRSGGYYEQYF.